This entry concerns a single T cell receptor beta chain. These data come from a study of blood T cell repertoires in COVID-19. The wider study: PBMCs, B-cell-depleted T cells, or T cells were the source of the cDNA or gDNA that made up the material.

In the authors' methods: Reference gene primer amplification yielded estimated nucleated cell counts. Profiling relied on immunoSEQ multiplex PCR, and the TCRdb table lists in-frame clones only, not all of them. The V and J calls and the clone size are those of that table, but D and trimming were determined from the DNA. The table has more than 75,000 clones, roughly 90% seen once; the top ten hold around 2.9%. This clonotype was sampled from a man in his fifties with COVID-19, enrolled during active disease. Sequencing used peripheral blood.

The DNA for the CDR3 is TGTGCCAGCAGCCGGCTGGGTGGGGGGATGAATGAGCAGTTCTTC. Translating it yields CASSRLGGGMNEQFF. The genes are TRBV6-5 and TRBJ2-1; the D gene is possibly TRBD2 (6 bases). Germline CDR1 is MNHEY and CDR2 is SVGAGI. This CDR3 has 15 residues. The ends were cut back, 6 bases at V and 7 bases at J, with 19 bases in the middle.